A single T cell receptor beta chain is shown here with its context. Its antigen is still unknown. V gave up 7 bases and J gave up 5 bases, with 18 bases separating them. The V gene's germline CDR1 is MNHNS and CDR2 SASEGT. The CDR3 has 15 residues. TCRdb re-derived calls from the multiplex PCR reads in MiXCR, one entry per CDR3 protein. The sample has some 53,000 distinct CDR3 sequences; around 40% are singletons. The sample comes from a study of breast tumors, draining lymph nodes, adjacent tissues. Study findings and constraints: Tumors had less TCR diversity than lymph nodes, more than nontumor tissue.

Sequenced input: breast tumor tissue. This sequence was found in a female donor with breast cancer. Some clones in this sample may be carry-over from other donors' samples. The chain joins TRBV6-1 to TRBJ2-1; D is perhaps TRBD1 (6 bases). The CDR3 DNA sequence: TGTGCCAGCAAGCACCCCGGGGCAGGGGACAATGAGCAGTTCTTC. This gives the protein CASKHPGAGDNEQFF.